These T cell receptor beta chains were read from a single sample in a study of graft-versus-host responses after intestinal transplantation. These receptors have no identified antigens. Sequencing was performed with immunoSEQ multiplex PCR; in TCRdb, only in-frame clones are kept and a portion is missing. The sample has around 100,000 clones, 93% seen once. This material consisted of unstimulated CD8+ T cells sorted from spleen or lymph node cells, taken before intestinal transplant. The receptors here all came from a human donor who received an intestinal transplant. Each CDR3 is given with its conserved first and last residue. A D gene is named only where the DNA matches it firmly. Rows may omit the clone size; those that give it use once, few, many or a size class.

TRBD1	-	TRBJ2-7	TRBV27	TGTGCCAGCAGCCAGACAGGGAGCTCCTACGAGCAGTACTTC	CASSQTGSSYEQYF
-	-	TRBJ2-1	TRBV29-1	TGCAGCGTTGAAGATCGGGTAGATGAGCAGTTCTTC	CSVEDRVDEQFF
TRBD2	-	TRBJ2-7	TRBV13	TGTGCCAGCAGCCACAAAGCGGGGGGGGAAGGGGAGCAGTACTTC	CASSHKAGGEGEQYF
-	-	TRBJ1-4	TRBV9	TGTGCCAGCAGCGTGAGGGGTGAAAAACTGTTTTTT	CASSVRGEKLFF
-	-	TRBJ2-1	TRBV27	TGTGCCAGCAGCCCCGGGACGGCCGGTAATGAGCAGTTCTTC	CASSPGTAGNEQFF
TRBD2	-	TRBJ2-1	TRBV7-6	TGTGCCAGCAGCTTAGCGGGGGAGGGGTCGGACAATGAGCAGTTCTTC	CASSLAGEGSDNEQFF
TRBD2	-	TRBJ2-1	TRBV6-4	TGTGCCAGCAGTGAACTAGCGGGGGGCAATGAGCAGTTCTTC	CASSELAGGNEQFF
-	-	TRBJ2-7	TRBV5-6	TGTGCCAGCAGCTTGGTAAATTTTAACCCCTACGAGCAGTACTTC	CASSLVNFNPYEQYF
-	-	TRBJ1-2	TRBV6-1	TGTGCCTCATCAAGCGGTGGCTATGGCTACACCTTC	CASSSGGYGYTF
TRBD2	-	TRBJ2-3	TRBV4-2	TGTGCCAGCAGCCAAGATAGGCGGGGGGGTCTCACAGATACGCAGTATTTT	CASSQDRRGGLTDTQYF
-	once	TRBJ1-1	TRBV5-4	TGTGCCAGCAGCTTGCCTCTGAACACTGAAGCTTTCTTT	CASSLPLNTEAFF
-	-	TRBJ2-7	TRBV4-1	TGCGCCAGCAGCCAAAACAGATTCTACGAGCAGTACTTC	CASSQNRFYEQYF
-	-	TRBJ2-7	TRBV19	TGTGCGAGCGGGACATTCTACGAGCAGTACTTC	CASGTFYEQYF
-	-	TRBJ2-7	TRBV7-9	TGTGCCAGCAGCCCTGAACAGGACTCCTACGAGCAGTACTTC	CASSPEQDSYEQYF
-	-	TRBJ2-2	TRBV15	TGTGCCACCAGCAGGGCAGGGGACACCGGGGAGCTGTTTTTT	CATSRAGDTGELFF
-	-	TRBJ2-7	TRBV6-1	TGTGCCAGCAGTGAGAAGGGACACAAAGCATGGGAGCAGTACTTC	CASSEKGHKAWEQYF
-	-	TRBJ1-1	TRBV19	TGTGCCAGTAGTATAGCGGGCTACACTGAAGCTTTCTTT	CASSIAGYTEAFF
-	-	TRBJ1-1	TRBV5-1	TGCGCCAGCAGCTTCCCAGGGGAGGGGACTGAAGCTTTCTTT	CASSFPGEGTEAFF